This T cell receptor (beta chain) was sequenced for a study of control samples from healthy donors and cancer patients. The method was immunoSEQ multiplex PCR; TCRdb's version includes in-frame clones alone and lacks a portion of them. This sample has 100,000 or so clones, with around 89% found just once. V was clipped by 2 bases and J by 8 bases; unmatched bases: 10. This CDR3 comprises 15 residues. In germline, CDR1 is SNHLY, CDR2 FYNNEI. Sequencing used blood. The receptor was isolated from a man aged 25 to 45 in good health. The rearrangement joins TRBV2 to TRBJ1-1, with 8 bases identical to TRBD1. CDR3 loop: CASSELGQVGSEAFF. CDR3 sequence (DNA): TGTGCCAGCAGTGAATTGGGACAGGTGGGTTCGGAAGCTTTCTTT. The whole variable domain, filled in from reference TRBV2 and TRBJ1-1, reads EPEVTQTPSHQVTQMGQEVILRCVPISNHLYFYWYRQILGQKVEFLVSFYNNEISEKSEIFDDQFSVERPDGSNFTLKIRSTKLEDSAMYFCASSELGQVGSEAFFGQGTRLTVV.